This passage covers 30 T cell receptor beta chains from one sample sequenced in a study of control samples from healthy donors and cancer patients. The assay was immunoSEQ multiplex PCR, and TCRdb's table has in-frame clones only and misses some. The sample has around 120,000 clones, roughly nine tenths seen once. Source material: blood. These receptors came from a woman aged 18-29 years in good health.

The chain uses TRBV29-1 and TRBJ1-2; D is undetermined. This CDR3 is 9 amino acids long. V gave up 6 bases and J gave up 6 bases, with 5 bases separating them. The germline V gene encodes CDR1 SQVTM and CDR2 ANQGSEA. For the CDR3, the DNA is TGCAGCGTCAACGATGGCTACACCTTC. Its translation is CSVNDGYTF.

The chain joins TRBV4-1 to TRBJ2-5; D may be TRBD2 (5 bases). V lost 1 base and J lost 7, with 10 bases in between. The CDR3 contains 13 residues. Germline V gives CDR1 MGHRA, CDR2 YSYEKL. In DNA, the CDR3 is TGCGCCAGCAGCCAAGTGGGAGTTGGGACCCAGTACTTC. Translated, it gives CASSQVGVGTQYF.

This clone has a single count. J is TRBJ2-2 and V is TRBV4-1; the D gene is possibly TRBD2 (6 bases). The CDR3 is 16 residues long. V shed 1 base and J shed 3 bases, with 12 bases lying between them. CDR1 and CDR2 from the germline V gene are MGHRA and YSYEKL. CDR3: CASSQGRRRDTGELFF. CDR3 in DNA: TGCGCCAGCAGCCAAGGTCGACGGAGGGACACCGGGGAGCTGTTTTTT.

The chain has TRBV4-3 and TRBJ1-4, with D possibly being TRBD1 (5 bases). Germline loops: CDR1 LGHNA, CDR2 YSLEER. V lost 0 bases and J 6 bases, leaving 17 bases between the germline ends. This CDR3 is built from 17 residues. The CDR3 sequence is CASSQEGRAYWDEKLFF. The CDR3 DNA reads TGCGCCAGCAGCCAAGAGGGCAGGGCGTATTGGGATGAAAAACTGTTTTTT.

This sequence joins TRBV7-8 and TRBJ1-6; a weak D match, TRBD1 (6 bases). Germline CDR1 and CDR2: SGHVS and FQNEAQ. Trimming took 5 bases from V and 7 from J, leaving 15 bases between them. The CDR3 consists of 15 residues. CDR3: CASSGGTGRNSPLHF. In nucleotides, the CDR3 is TGTGCCAGCAGCGGGGGTACAGGGAGGAATTCACCCCTCCACTTT.

The chain has TRBV6-2 or TRBV6-3 and TRBJ2-3; 7 nucleotides agree with TRBD2. This CDR3 contains 15 residues. V lost 0 bases, J lost 4 bases, and 4 bases stayed unmatched. The germline gives CDR1 MNHEY, CDR2 SVGEGT. The CDR3 bases are TGTGCCAGCAGTTACTCGGGGGGGTGGGCAGATACGCAGTATTTT. Its protein is CASSYSGGWADTQYF.

The chain carries TRBV10-2 and TRBJ2-3, with D possibly being TRBD1 or TRBD2 (5 bases each). This CDR3 region has 18 residues. CDR1 WSHSY and CDR2 SAAADI come from the germline V gene. The V gene lost 6 bases and the J gene lost 0 bases, with 22 bases spanning the gap. The CDR3 coding sequence is TGCGCCAGCAGCGTAGCCTTGTGGGACGTCGCTAGCACAGATACGCAGTATTTT. It yields the protein CASSVALWDVASTDTQYF.

The chain recombines TRBV27 with TRBJ2-5, with D possibly being TRBD2 (6 bases). Germline assignment: CDR1 MNHEY and CDR2 SMNVEV (reference sequence). Trimming pared 6 bases from V and 2 bases from J, leaving 13 bases between. The CDR3 length is 14 residues. CDR3 nucleotide sequence: TGTGCCAGCAGGCGGGGACCAAGTCAAGAGACCCAGTACTTC. Translated, it gives CASRRGPSQETQYF.

This clone was counted a few times. This chain uses TRBV5-8 with TRBJ1-5; D is uncertain. There are 13 residues in the CDR3. CDR1 and CDR2 from the germline V gene are SGHTS and YDEGEE. Trimming stripped 2 bases from V and 3 bases from J, with 6 bases between. DNA for the CDR3: TGTGCCAGCAGCTTCGAGTACAATCAGCCCCAGCATTTT. Its translation is CASSFEYNQPQHF.

V is TRBV25-1 and J is TRBJ2-6; no clear D gene. Trimming pared 8 bases from V and 1 base from J, leaving 6 bases between. In germline, CDR1 is MGHDK, CDR2 SYGVNS. The CDR3 totals 13 residues. CDR3 nucleotides: TGTGCCAGCGTCCAGTCTGGGGCCAACGTCCTGACTTTC. It is translated as CASVQSGANVLTF. Complete variable domain (other parts from reference TRBV25-1 and TRBJ2-6): EADIYQTPRYLVIGTGKKITLECSQTMGHDKMYWYQQDPGMELHLIHYSYGVNSTEKGDLSSESTVSRIRTEHFPLTLESARPSHTSQYLCASVQSGANVLTFGAGSRLTVL.

The chain has TRBV4-3 and TRBJ2-2; tentatively, D is TRBD1 (6 bases). The CDR3 extends over 16 amino acids. Per the germline V gene, CDR1 is LGHNA and CDR2 is YSLEER. Trimming took off 0 bases at V and 4 bases at J, with 12 bases between the two ends. CDR3 sequence reads: CASSQDSTGLTGELFF. In DNA, the CDR3 is TGCGCCAGCAGCCAAGATAGCACAGGGCTCACCGGGGAGCTGTTTTTT.

The chain has TRBV7-2 and TRBJ2-3, with 10 bases aligning to TRBD2. The CDR3 has 16 residues. Germline loops: CDR1 SGHTA, CDR2 FQGNSA. The J segment lost 1 base and the V segment lost 0 bases, leaving 1 base of the junction unmatched. The CDR3: CASSLAGTSGTDTQYF. In nucleotides, the CDR3 is TGTGCCAGCAGCTTAGCCGGGACTAGCGGCACAGATACGCAGTATTTT.

The chain is built from TRBV5-6 and TRBJ2-1, with TRBD1 matching over 8 bases. The CDR3 has 16 amino acids. Germline CDR1 is SGHDT and CDR2 is YYEEEE. The junction had 10 bases not matched to a gene; V was cut back by 0 bases and J by 8 bases. The CDR3 is CASSLGGGQGGYEQFF. The CDR3 DNA reads TGTGCCAGCAGCTTGGGGGGCGGACAGGGCGGGTATGAGCAGTTCTTC.

The rearrangement links TRBV4-3 to TRBJ1-4; perhaps TRBD1 as D (6 bases). Germline V gene lookup returns CDR1 LGHNA and CDR2 YSLEER. The CDR3 sequence is 15 residues long. Trimming stripped 2 bases from V and 7 bases from J, with 14 bases between. The CDR3 protein is CASSQNGGAGEKLFF. In DNA form, the CDR3 reads TGCGCCAGCAGCCAAAACGGGGGGGCGGGTGAAAAACTGTTTTTT.

The chain joins TRBV3-1 (or the pseudogene TRBV3-2) to TRBJ2-7, with TRBD2 as a possible D gene (6 bases). Germline CDR1 is LGHDT and CDR2 is YNNKEL (reference sequence). This CDR3 has 18 residues. Trimming took 0 bases from V and 4 from J, leaving 22 bases between them. CDR3 in amino acids: CASSQDFLGREGSYEQYF. The CDR3 DNA is TGTGCCAGCAGCCAAGATTTTCTCGGGCGGGAAGGGTCGTACGAGCAGTACTTC.

This rearrangement joins TRBV19 to TRBJ2-3; D may be TRBD2 (6 bases). The CDR3 runs to 16 residues. V shed 3 bases and J shed 0 bases, with 13 bases lying between them. Germline V gives CDR1 LNHDA, CDR2 SQIVND (reference sequence). DNA for the CDR3: TGTGCCAGTAGTATGATCGGGGGTACTAGCACAGATACGCAGTATTTT. Translated: CASSMIGGTSTDTQYF.

This clone was picked up many times. The chain is built from TRBV28 and TRBJ2-5; TRBD1 might be the D (5 bases). Germline V gene lookup returns CDR1 MDHEN and CDR2 SYDVKM. The CDR3 totals 16 residues. Trimming cost V 4 bases and J 5 bases, with 20 bases left between them. Here the CDR3 reads CASSSLRAGQWETQYF. The DNA for the CDR3 is TGTGCCAGCAGTTCCCTTAGGGCAGGGCAATGGGAGACCCAGTACTTC.

The gene calls are TRBV5-4 and TRBJ1-2; TRBD1 matches at 7 bases. V gave up 0 bases and J gave up 4 bases; unmatched junction bases: 0. CDR3 length equals 13 residues. Germline V gene data show CDR1 as SGHNT and CDR2 as YYREEE (reference sequence). The chain's CDR3 is CASSLDRGYGYTF. CDR3 nucleotides: TGTGCCAGCAGCTTGGACAGGGGCTATGGCTACACCTTC.

This chain connects TRBV7-6 to TRBJ2-3, with 12 bases fitting TRBD2. With V trimmed by 5 bases and J by 0 bases, 9 bases remained unmatched. Looked up from germline, CDR1 is SGHVS and CDR2 is FNYEAQ. This CDR3 spans 18 amino acids. This CDR3 is CASSKNRLAGGSTDTQYF. In DNA form, the CDR3 reads TGTGCCAGCAGCAAAAACAGGCTAGCGGGGGGGAGCACAGATACGCAGTATTTT.

This chain links TRBV28 with TRBJ1-6; D not certain. CDR3 length equals 12 residues. V lost 1 base to trimming and J lost 16 bases, with 11 bases between them. Per germline, CDR1 MDHEN and CDR2 SYDVKM. The CDR3: CASSLFTSLLHF. In nucleotides, the CDR3 is TGTGCCAGCAGTTTATTTACCAGTCTTCTCCACTTT.

V usage is TRBV7-9 and J usage is TRBJ2-5; 11 bases fit TRBD2. Germline V CDR1 and CDR2: SEHNR, FQNEAQ (reference sequence). Trimming removed 0 bases from V and 2 bases from J; junction bases left unmatched: 2. The CDR3 sequence is 16 residues long. The CDR3 sequence is CASSLASSGGQETQYF. CDR3 DNA sequence: TGTGCCAGCAGCTTAGCCTCTAGCGGGGGGCAAGAGACCCAGTACTTC. The whole variable domain, filled in from reference TRBV7-9 and TRBJ2-5, reads DTGVSQNPRHKITKRGQNVTFRCDPISEHNRLYWYRQTLGQGPEFLTYFQNEAQLEKSRLLSDRFSAERPKGSFSTLEIQRTEQGDSAMYLCASSLASSGGQETQYFGPGTRLLVL.

A single count supports this clone. For the CDR3, the DNA is TGTGCCAGCGGGTCCAAGGCTCTTCTCACAGATACGCAGTATTTT. Protein sequence: CASGSKALLTDTQYF. The chain combines TRBV27 with TRBJ2-3; D gene ambiguous. The CDR3 runs 15 residues. V was clipped by 8 bases and J by 2 bases, with 17 bases between them. From germline, CDR1 is MNHEY and CDR2 SMNVEV (reference sequence).

CDR3 residues: CASSGGRGGAGELFF. CDR3 bases: TGTGCCAGCAGTGGAGGACGGGGGGGCGCCGGGGAGCTGTTTTTT. The rearrangement joins TRBV28 to TRBJ2-2, with TRBD2 matching over 8 bases. From germline, CDR1 is MDHEN and CDR2 SYDVKM. With 5 bases clipped from V and 6 bases from J, the junction kept 8 bases outside the gene matches. The CDR3 has 15 residues.

This chain joins TRBV28 and TRBJ2-1; D gene ambiguous. The CDR3 sequence is 12 residues long. The V gene's germline CDR1 is MDHEN and CDR2 SYDVKM. Trimming took 8 bases from V and 6 from J, leaving 11 bases between them. CDR3 bases: TGTGCCAGCGCCCACGGTTTCAATGAGCAGTTCTTC. Translating gives CASAHGFNEQFF.

The genes are TRBV27 and TRBJ2-7, with TRBD2 matching 12 bases. Germline V gene sequence: CDR1 MNHEY, CDR2 SMNVEV (reference sequence). Trimming removed 5 bases from V and 5 bases from J; junction bases left unmatched: 10. This CDR3 is 16 amino acids long. CDR3 sequence: CASSTHRTSGMNEQYF. The DNA of the CDR3 is TGTGCCAGCAGTACTCACCGGACTAGCGGGATGAACGAGCAGTACTTC.

The chain combines TRBV2 with TRBJ2-4; D not certain. Trimming removed 4 bases from V and 6 bases from J, with 7 bases in between. The V gene's germline CDR1 is SNHLY and CDR2 FYNNEI. This CDR3 contains 12 residues. CDR3 nucleotides: TGTGCCAGCAGTGTCTCCCGAAACATTCAGTACTTC. Translating it yields CASSVSRNIQYF.

V is TRBV28 and J is TRBJ2-7; D remains unclear. Per the germline V gene, CDR1 is MDHEN and CDR2 is SYDVKM. Trimming took off 11 bases at V and 2 bases at J, with 16 bases between the two ends. This CDR3 spans 13 amino acids. DNA for the CDR3: TGTGCCCGCAAACCCGCGGACGCCTACGAGCAGTACTTC. Translation gives CARKPADAYEQYF.

This clone was counted once. The chain recombines TRBV5-4 with TRBJ2-3, with D possibly matching TRBD2 (7 bases). Trimming took 3 bases from V and 1 from J, leaving 15 bases between them. The CDR3 runs to 16 residues. Per germline, CDR1 SGHNT and CDR2 YYREEE (reference sequence). The CDR3 DNA is TGTGCCAGCAGCTGGAACACAGGGAGGGGCACAGATACGCAGTATTTT. Translating gives CASSWNTGRGTDTQYF.

The chain links TRBV14 to TRBJ2-1; 8 bases map to TRBD2. The V gene end was trimmed by 1 base and the J gene end by 8 bases; junction bases not matched to a gene: 10. CDR1 SGHDN and CDR2 FVKESK come from the germline V gene. The CDR3 runs 16 residues. The CDR3 DNA sequence: TGTGCCAGCAGCCAAGTTAGCGGGGTCTCTTTGGATGAGCAGTTCTTC. The encoded protein is CASSQVSGVSLDEQFF.

The V call is TRBV29-1, the J call TRBJ2-1; 9 positions match TRBD1. J was trimmed by 9 bases and V by 6 bases; bases with no gene match: 9. CDR3 size: 13 residues. Germline CDR1 reads SQVTM; CDR2 reads ANQGSEA. CDR3 sequence: CSVHRGRSAEQFF. The CDR3 coding sequence is TGCAGCGTCCACAGGGGGCGTAGTGCTGAGCAGTTCTTC.